A selection of T cell receptor beta chains follows, all from one sample in a study of blood T cell repertoires in COVID-19. This table comes from immunoSEQ multiplex PCR, and its TCRdb copy is limited to in-frame clones, with some not included. Of around 250,000 clones listed, approximately 88% are singletons. The sample consisted of peripheral blood. The receptors derive from a woman aged 70 to 79 with COVID-19, enrolled during active disease. Both conserved end residues are part of each CDR3. The order of the fields is V gene, clone size, D gene, J gene, CDR3 DNA, CDR3 protein. D genes are given only for firm matches. Clone size is not always given. Where it is, it says once, few, many or a class for expanded clones.

>TRBV7-9|once|NA|TRBJ1-5
TGTGCCAGCAGCCGACAGGATTGGCAGCCCCAGCATTTT
CASSRQDWQPQHF
>TRBV5-1|NA|NA|TRBJ1-1
TGCGCCAGCAGCTCCGGCCTCAGCAGCCGGGACACTGAAGCTTTCTTT
CASSSGLSSRDTEAFF
>TRBV9|NA|NA|TRBJ2-7
TGTGCCAGCAGCGCAGGACTAGGGGGGACCTACGAGCAGTACTTC
CASSAGLGGTYEQYF
>TRBV5-1|NA|NA|TRBJ2-1
TGCGCCAGCAGCTTATTTCGGAGCTCCTACAATGAGCAGTTCTTC
CASSLFRSSYNEQFF
>TRBV7-7|NA|TRBD1|TRBJ2-2
TGTGCTAGCAGCGCGGACAGGGACACCGGGGAGCTGTTTTTT
CASSADRDTGELFF
>TRBV6-6|NA|TRBD2|TRBJ2-3
TGTGCCAGCAGACGAGGCTGGGCCGGGAGGGTTGGCACAGATACGCAGTATTTT
CASRRGWAGRVGTDTQYF
>TRBV7-8|NA|TRBD2|TRBJ2-5
TGTGCCAGCAGCTTAGTCGTAATAGCTAGCGGGGGTGGGGAGACCCAGTACTTC
CASSLVVIASGGGETQYF
>TRBV19|NA|NA|TRBJ1-3
TGTGCCAGTAGTATCGGCGGCTCTGGAAACACCATATATTTT
CASSIGGSGNTIYF
>TRBV5-4|NA|TRBD2|TRBJ2-7
TGTGCCAGCAGCGAATTTCCGGGACTAGCGGCTTACGAGCAGTACTTC
CASSEFPGLAAYEQYF
>TRBV30|NA|NA|TRBJ2-6
TGTGCCTGGAATCGGGACTCGGTCTCTGGGGCCAACGTCCTGACTTTC
CAWNRDSVSGANVLTF
>TRBV10-3|NA|TRBD1|TRBJ2-1
TGTGCCATCAGTGAGTCTTTGGGAGACAGGGGGCTATCGGACTGGCGACCGACCTACAATGAGCAGTTCTTC
CAISESLGDRGLSDWRPTYNEQFF
>TRBV3-1/TRBV3-2|NA|TRBD1|TRBJ2-5
TGTGCCAGCAGCCCCGACCTTAGGGACAGACAAGAGACCCAGTACTTC
CASSPDLRDRQETQYF
>TRBV19|NA|TRBD2|TRBJ2-7
TGTGCCAGTAGTGGCCTAGCGGGGAACTACGAGCAGTACTTC
CASSGLAGNYEQYF
>TRBV6-5|NA|NA|TRBJ1-5
TGTGCCAGCAGTTTAGCCCCCCAGAATCAGCCCCAGCATTTT
CASSLAPQNQPQHF
>TRBV10-3|NA|TRBD1|TRBJ2-1
TGTGCCATCAGTCCCGGGACAGGGTCCAATGAGCAGTTCTTC
CAISPGTGSNEQFF
>TRBV19|NA|NA|TRBJ1-4
TGTGCCAGTAGTTACCCTTGGCCTAATGAAAAACTGTTTTTT
CASSYPWPNEKLFF
>TRBV11-2|NA|TRBD2|TRBJ2-3
TGTGCCAGCAGCCCTCGAGGAACCCTTCCAGCGGGAGGGACAGATACGCAGTATTTT
CASSPRGTLPAGGTDTQYF
>TRBV19|NA|NA|TRBJ1-2
TGTGCCAGTAGTGTGGAGGTCCGGGGCTACACCTTC
CASSVEVRGYTF
>TRBV19|NA|NA|TRBJ1-2
TGTGCCAGTAGTATTCGTTCCGAGGTCTATGGCTACACCTTC
CASSIRSEVYGYTF
>TRBV5-6|NA|TRBD1|TRBJ1-5
TGTGCCAGCAGCTTGGGAGGGGGCTCCGTCGGTCAGTCCCAGCATTTT
CASSLGGGSVGQSQHF
>TRBV6-4|NA|TRBD1|TRBJ2-2
TGTGCCAGCAGCGCACAGGGGGGCGGGGAGCTGTTTTTT
CASSAQGGGELFF
>TRBV6-5|NA|TRBD1|TRBJ1-1
TGTGCCAGCAGTCGAGCCGGGACAGGGAACACTGAAGCTTTCTTT
CASSRAGTGNTEAFF
>TRBV7-3|NA|TRBD2|TRBJ2-2
TGTGCCAGCAGCTTCAGCGCGGGAGGGCCCAACACCGGGGAGCTGTTTTTT
CASSFSAGGPNTGELFF
>TRBV4-1|NA|TRBD2|TRBJ2-5
TGCGCCAGCAGCCAAGGCCTAGCGGGACCACAGGGGACCCAGTACTTC
CASSQGLAGPQGTQYF
>TRBV6-1|NA|NA|TRBJ2-1
TGTGCCAGCAGTGAATCCGGGACTCCCTACAATGAGCAGTTCTTC
CASSESGTPYNEQFF
>TRBV19|NA|TRBD2|TRBJ2-3
TGTGCCAGTACCACTAGCGGAGGCACAGATACGCAGTATTTT
CASTTSGGTDTQYF
>TRBV18|NA|NA|TRBJ1-5
TGTGCCAGCTCACGGGGCGAAAATCAGCCCCAGCATTTT
CASSRGENQPQHF
>TRBV6-5|NA|TRBD2|TRBJ2-1
TGTGCCACCGCTAGCGGGAGGTCCAATGAGCAGTTCTTC
CATASGRSNEQFF
>TRBV18|NA|NA|TRBJ1-4
TGTGCCAGCTCACGTCAGGGGACTAATGAAAAACTGTTTTTT
CASSRQGTNEKLFF
>TRBV10-3|NA|TRBD1|TRBJ1-2
TGTGCCATCAGTGAGTCGGTCGGACAGGGTTTTAGCTATGGCTACACCTTC
CAISESVGQGFSYGYTF
>TRBV28|NA|NA|TRBJ1-5
TGTGCCAGTCTAATGGGCCCCAGCTCCTACCAGCCCCAGCATTTT
CASLMGPSSYQPQHF
>TRBV9|few|NA|TRBJ2-1
TGTGCCAGCAGCGCTTCCGGGACCAGGAAGGGGGATGAGCAGTTCTTC
CASSASGTRKGDEQFF
>TRBV24-1|NA|TRBD1|TRBJ1-2
TGTGCCACCAGTGGCGACAGGGGGCATGGCTACACCTTC
CATSGDRGHGYTF
>TRBV5-1|NA|TRBD1|TRBJ2-2
TGCGCCAGCAGCACCAGACAGGGGGGCACCGGGGAGCTGTTTTTT
CASSTRQGGTGELFF
>TRBV10-3|NA|TRBD1|TRBJ1-6
TGTGCCATCAGTGAGTCGAGACAGGGTGGTAATTCACCCCTCCACTTT
CAISESRQGGNSPLHF
>TRBV5-1|few|NA|TRBJ1-3
TGCGCCAGCAGCTCCGCCGGGTCTGGAAACACCATATATTTT
CASSSAGSGNTIYF
>TRBV7-8|NA|TRBD1|TRBJ1-5
TGTGCCAGCAGACGGACAGGGGGAATGGGTAGCAATCAGCCCCAGCATTTT
CASRRTGGMGSNQPQHF
>TRBV7-6|NA|TRBD1|TRBJ2-2
TGTGCCAGCAGCTGGGCAGGGGGTCTTAGCACCGGGGAGCTGTTTTTT
CASSWAGGLSTGELFF
>TRBV5-1|NA|TRBD1|TRBJ2-3
TGCGCCAGCAGCGAGGGGACAGCCACAGATACGCAGTATTTT
CASSEGTATDTQYF